This entry describes one T cell receptor (beta chain). There are 16 residues in the CDR3. Germline assignment: CDR1 LGHNA and CDR2 YSLEER. The V end lost 1 base, the J end lost 2 bases, and 12 bases lay between the germline ends. The data stem from a study of OX40 agonist ivuxolimab in advanced cancers. On cycle 4 day 1 and cycle 7 day 1, as well as at baseline, blood was sampled. Profiling relied on immunoSEQ multiplex PCR, and the TCRdb table lists in-frame clones only, not all of them. Here the sample spans some 80,000 clones, approximately 95% being singletons. The sample was CD4+ or CD8+ T cells sorted from blood, taken in a trial of the OX40 agonist ivuxolimab. The gene calls are TRBV4-3 and TRBJ1-3; D is unclear. This receptor was taken from an adult with an advanced solid tumor such as melanoma, head and neck, liver or kidney cancer. Here the CDR3 DNA reads TGCGCCAGCAGCCAAGGGCCTTGGCGAGCTGGAAACACCATATATTTT. Translating gives CASSQGPWRAGNTIYF.